A single sample gave rise to the 2 T cell receptor beta chains below, sequenced in a study of blood T cells in healthy people across ages. Together with a sample-barcoded 5' primer, a J-beta primer mix was included in a second PCR lasting roughly 6 to 12 cycles. TCRdb fed the 5' RACE reads into MiXCR, producing one record per CDR3 protein. Counted here are about 940,000 distinct CDR3 sequences, 48% occurring once; the ten biggest clones make up about an eighth. Input material: blood. The receptors were sampled from a man aged 30 to 45 in good health.

The rearrangement uses TRBV4-2 and TRBJ1-5; 10 positions match TRBD1. Looked up from germline, CDR1 is LGHNA and CDR2 is YNFKEQ. This CDR3 has 15 residues. J lost 4 bases, V lost 3 bases, and 3 bases had no gene match. The CDR3 DNA reads as TGTGCCAGCAGCCACGGGACAGGGGCAAATCAGCCCCAGCATTTT. Protein: CASSHGTGANQPQHF.

The rearrangement links TRBV2 to TRBJ2-5; a weak D match, TRBD1 (5 bases). The end of the DNA is better explained by TRBJ2-7, so the J call may be wrong. The CDR3 has 14 amino acids. The germline gives CDR1 SNHLY, CDR2 FYNNEI. The CDR3 loop is CASTRGTEASEQYF. CDR3 DNA sequence: TGTGCCAGCACTAGGGGAACAGAGGCCTCCGAGCAGTACTTC.